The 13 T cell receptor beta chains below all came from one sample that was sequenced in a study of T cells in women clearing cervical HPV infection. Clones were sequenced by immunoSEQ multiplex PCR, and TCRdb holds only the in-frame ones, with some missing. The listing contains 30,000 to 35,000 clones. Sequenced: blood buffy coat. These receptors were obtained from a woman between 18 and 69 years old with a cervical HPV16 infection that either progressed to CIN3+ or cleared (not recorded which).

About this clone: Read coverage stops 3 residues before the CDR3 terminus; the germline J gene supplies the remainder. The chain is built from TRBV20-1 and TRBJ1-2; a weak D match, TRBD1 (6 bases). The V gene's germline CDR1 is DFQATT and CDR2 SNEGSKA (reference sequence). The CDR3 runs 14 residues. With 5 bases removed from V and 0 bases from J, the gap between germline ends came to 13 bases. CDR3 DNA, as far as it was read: TGCAGTGCTTACCAGGGGTCGGCTAACTATGGC. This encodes CSAYQGSANYG. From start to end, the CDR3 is CSAYQGSANYGYTF.

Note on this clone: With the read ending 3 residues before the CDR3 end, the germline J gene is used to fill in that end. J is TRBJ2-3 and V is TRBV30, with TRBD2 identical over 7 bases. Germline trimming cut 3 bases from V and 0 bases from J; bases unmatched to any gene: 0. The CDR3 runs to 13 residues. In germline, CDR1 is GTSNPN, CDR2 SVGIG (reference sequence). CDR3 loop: CAWRLASTDTQYF. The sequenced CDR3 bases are TGTGCCTGGAGACTAGCGAGCACAGATACG.

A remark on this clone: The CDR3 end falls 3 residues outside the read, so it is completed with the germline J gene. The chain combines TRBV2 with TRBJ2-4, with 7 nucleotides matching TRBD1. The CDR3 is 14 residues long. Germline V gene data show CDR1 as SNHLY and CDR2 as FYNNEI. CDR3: CASRAIDREGGQYF. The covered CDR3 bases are TGTGCCAGCAGAGCCATTGACAGGGAAGGAGGT.

Partial CDR3 DNA: TGTGCCAGCAGCTTACTCAAAGGGCGCAACTATGGC. As protein: CASSLLKGRNYG. The whole CDR3 region reads CASSLLKGRNYGYTF. J is TRBJ1-2 and V is TRBV11-2; no clear D gene. The read terminates 3 residues ahead of where the CDR3 ends, so the germline J gene completes it. CDR3 size: 15 residues. The germline V gene encodes CDR1 SGHAT and CDR2 FQNNGV. The V end was cut by 2 bases, the J end by 2 bases, with 12 bases between.

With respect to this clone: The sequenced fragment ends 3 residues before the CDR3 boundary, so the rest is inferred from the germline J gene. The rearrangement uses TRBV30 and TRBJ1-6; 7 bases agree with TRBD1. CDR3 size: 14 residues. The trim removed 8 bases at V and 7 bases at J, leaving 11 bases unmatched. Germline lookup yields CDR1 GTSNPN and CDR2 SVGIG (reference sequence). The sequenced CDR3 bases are TGTGCCGGCGCTTATCAGGGGGGAAATTCACCC. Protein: CAGAYQGGNSP. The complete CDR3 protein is CAGAYQGGNSPLHF.

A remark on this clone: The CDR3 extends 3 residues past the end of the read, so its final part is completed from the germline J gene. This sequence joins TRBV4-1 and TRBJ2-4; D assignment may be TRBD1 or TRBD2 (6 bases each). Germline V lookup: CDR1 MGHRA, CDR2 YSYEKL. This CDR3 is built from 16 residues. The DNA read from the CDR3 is TGCGCCAGCAGCCGACGGATACTACAGGGAGGCAATGGT. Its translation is CASSRRILQGGNG. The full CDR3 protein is CASSRRILQGGNGQYF.

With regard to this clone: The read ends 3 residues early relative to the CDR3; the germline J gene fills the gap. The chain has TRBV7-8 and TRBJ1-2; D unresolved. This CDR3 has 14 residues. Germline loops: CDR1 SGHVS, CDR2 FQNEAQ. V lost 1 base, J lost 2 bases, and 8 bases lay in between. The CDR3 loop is CASSLEPRNYGYTF. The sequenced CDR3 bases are TGTGCCAGCAGCTTAGAACCCAGAAACTATGGC.

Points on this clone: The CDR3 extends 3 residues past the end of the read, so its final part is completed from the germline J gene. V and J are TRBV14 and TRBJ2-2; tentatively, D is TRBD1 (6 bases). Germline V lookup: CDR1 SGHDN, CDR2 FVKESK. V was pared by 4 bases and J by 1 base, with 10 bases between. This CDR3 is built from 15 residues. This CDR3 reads CASSPGTKNTGELFF. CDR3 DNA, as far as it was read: TGTGCCAGCAGCCCCGGGACAAAGAACACCGGGGAG.

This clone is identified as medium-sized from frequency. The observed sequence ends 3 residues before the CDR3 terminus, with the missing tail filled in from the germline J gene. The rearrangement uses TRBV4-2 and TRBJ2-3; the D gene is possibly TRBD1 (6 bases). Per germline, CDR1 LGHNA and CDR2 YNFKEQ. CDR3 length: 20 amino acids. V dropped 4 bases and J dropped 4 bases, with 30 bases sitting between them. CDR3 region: CASSLRLFRQDGSSPDTQYF. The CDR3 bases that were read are TGTGCCAGCAGCCTTAGATTATTCCGACAGGATGGGAGTAGTCCAGATACG.

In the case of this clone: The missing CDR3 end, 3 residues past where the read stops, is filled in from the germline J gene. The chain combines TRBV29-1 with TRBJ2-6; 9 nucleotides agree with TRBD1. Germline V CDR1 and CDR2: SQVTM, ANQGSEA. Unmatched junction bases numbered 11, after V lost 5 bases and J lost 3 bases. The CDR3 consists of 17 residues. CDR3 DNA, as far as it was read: TGCAGCGTTCAGAACCAACAGGGGGCATATGGGGCCAACGTC. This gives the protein CSVQNQQGAYGANV. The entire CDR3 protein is CSVQNQQGAYGANVLTF.

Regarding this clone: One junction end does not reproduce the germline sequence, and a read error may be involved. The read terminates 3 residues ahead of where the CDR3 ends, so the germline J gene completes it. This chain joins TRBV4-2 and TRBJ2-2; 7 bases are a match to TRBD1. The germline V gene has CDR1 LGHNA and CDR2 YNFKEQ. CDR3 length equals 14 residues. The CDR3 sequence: CASSHSQGTGELFF. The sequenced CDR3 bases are TGCGCCAGCAGCCACTCACAGGGGACCGGGGAG.

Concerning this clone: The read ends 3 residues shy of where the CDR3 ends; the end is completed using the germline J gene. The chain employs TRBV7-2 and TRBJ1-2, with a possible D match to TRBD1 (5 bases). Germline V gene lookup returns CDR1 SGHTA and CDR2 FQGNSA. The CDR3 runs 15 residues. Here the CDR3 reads CASSPYPGGAEGYTF. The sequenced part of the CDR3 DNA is TGTGCCAGCAGCCCGTACCCGGGAGGGGCTGAGGGC.

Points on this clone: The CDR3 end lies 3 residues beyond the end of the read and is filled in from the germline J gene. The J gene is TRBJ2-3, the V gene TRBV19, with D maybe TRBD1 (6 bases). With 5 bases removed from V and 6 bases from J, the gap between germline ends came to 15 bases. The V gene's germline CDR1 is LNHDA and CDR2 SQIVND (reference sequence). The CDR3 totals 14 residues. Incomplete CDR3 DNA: TGTGCCAGTAGTTTATACAGGGCATCGGATACG. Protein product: CASSLYRASDT. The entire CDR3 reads CASSLYRASDTQYF. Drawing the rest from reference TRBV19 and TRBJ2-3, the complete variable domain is DGGITQSPKYLFRKEGQNVTLSCEQNLNHDAMYWYRQDPGQGLRLIYYSQIVNDFQKGDIAEGYSVSREKKESFPLTVTSAQKNPTAFYLCASSLYRASDTQYFGPGTRLTVL.